The 23 T cell receptor beta chains below were found in one sample sequenced in a study of blood T cell repertoires in COVID-19. Sequenced by immunoSEQ multiplex PCR; TCRdb stores in-frame clones only, minus some. The repertoire has 150,000 to 200,000 clones, more than 85% of them found once; the top ten carry roughly 2.9%. Sequencing was carried out using peripheral blood. The receptors shown here come from a woman aged 25 to 39 with active or convalescent COVID-19.

The rearrangement uses TRBV10-3 and TRBJ1-5; TRBD1 matches at 7 bases. The CDR3 spans 16 residues. Germline V gene data show CDR1 as ENHRY and CDR2 as SYGVKD. The ends lost 3 bases at V and 5 bases at J; junction bases unmatched: 10. Here the CDR3 reads CAISDPLPGGDQPQHF. CDR3 nucleotide sequence: TGTGCCATCAGTGATCCGCTTCCAGGGGGAGATCAGCCCCAGCATTTT.

The gene calls are TRBV6-6 and TRBJ2-7, with 8 bases identical to TRBD1. V gave up 5 bases and J gave up 2 bases; unmatched junction bases: 11. The CDR3 loop spans 16 amino acids. Germline V gene lookup returns CDR1 MNHNY and CDR2 SVGAGI (reference sequence). The CDR3: CASSNPRDRKPYEQYF. The CDR3 DNA reads as TGTGCCAGCAGTAACCCCCGGGACAGGAAGCCCTACGAGCAGTACTTC.

This clone showed up just once. The rearrangement joins TRBV10-1 to TRBJ1-3, with 12 bases matching TRBD1. Germline V gene data show CDR1 as WNHNN and CDR2 as SYGVQD (reference sequence). The CDR3 is 18 amino acids. J lost 0 bases, V lost 9 bases, and 12 bases had no gene match. DNA of the CDR3: TGCGCCAGGAAAAAACCGGGACAGGGGGCATTCTCTGGAAACACCATATATTTT. It yields the protein CARKKPGQGAFSGNTIYF.

The chain has TRBV5-1 and TRBJ2-7; TRBD1 agrees at 8 bases. The CDR3 consists of 16 residues. Trimming cost V 4 bases and J 3 bases; bases outside gene matches: 12. The germline gives CDR1 SGHRS, CDR2 YFSETQ. Here the CDR3 DNA reads TGCGCCAGCAGCCACCGGGACAGGAAGAGTTTCTACGAGCAGTACTTC. Protein product: CASSHRDRKSFYEQYF.

The rearrangement joins TRBV20-1 to TRBJ2-3; the match to TRBD1 covers 7 bases. Trimming at V came to 3 bases and at J to 2 bases, leaving 8 bases not matched to a gene. The V gene's germline CDR1 is DFQATT and CDR2 SNEGSKA (reference sequence). This CDR3 region has 15 residues. CDR3 coding DNA: TGCAGTGCTAGTGGGGCAGGGGGTCACACAGATACGCAGTATTTT. It encodes CSASGAGGHTDTQYF.

The gene calls are TRBV10-3 and TRBJ2-1, with TRBD2 identical over 8 bases. Germline trimming cut 2 bases from V and 6 bases from J; bases unmatched to any gene: 3. Germline V gene sequence: CDR1 ENHRY, CDR2 SYGVKD. This CDR3 is 14 amino acids long. The CDR3, as DNA: TGTGCCATCAGTGAGGACCGGGGGGGCAATGAGCAGTTCTTC. Its translation: CAISEDRGGNEQFF.

The chain carries TRBV12-5 and TRBJ2-7; D call uncertain. The V gene's germline CDR1 is LGHNT and CDR2 FRNRAP. V was pared by 1 base and J by 0 bases, with 16 bases between. The CDR3 spans 17 residues. CDR3 in amino acids: CASGLDEWAESSYEQYF. CDR3 coding DNA: TGTGCTAGTGGTTTGGATGAATGGGCAGAAAGCTCCTACGAGCAGTACTTC.

V gene TRBV2 combines with J gene TRBJ1-1; a weak D match, TRBD1 (5 bases). This CDR3 spans 13 amino acids. Germline assignment: CDR1 SNHLY and CDR2 FYNNEI. Trimming cost V 7 bases and J 1 base, with 10 bases left between them. The CDR3 spells CASKTDQNTEAFF. Written as DNA, the CDR3 is TGTGCCAGCAAGACAGACCAGAACACTGAAGCTTTCTTT.

The chain is built from TRBV7-9 and TRBJ2-2, with 7 bases fitting TRBD1. Per germline, CDR1 SEHNR and CDR2 FQNEAQ (reference sequence). J was trimmed by 0 bases and V by 5 bases; bases with no gene match: 3. This CDR3 comprises 15 residues. The CDR3 sequence: CASSPGTANTGELFF. Here the CDR3 DNA reads TGTGCCAGCAGCCCAGGGACAGCGAACACCGGGGAGCTGTTTTTT.

The chain combines TRBV19 with TRBJ1-1; 12 bases are a match to TRBD1. The trim removed 5 bases at V and 4 bases at J, leaving 11 bases unmatched. The CDR3 runs to 17 residues. In germline, CDR1 is LNHDA, CDR2 SQIVND (reference sequence). For the CDR3, the DNA is TGTGCCAGTAGTTCGCGGCGGGACAGGGGGCGCAGCACTGAAGCTTTCTTT. Translation: CASSSRRDRGRSTEAFF.

The rearrangement uses TRBV7-9 and TRBJ2-2; D not certain. V was pared by 4 bases and J by 1 base, with 10 bases between. CDR1 and CDR2 from the germline V gene are SEHNR and FQNEAQ (reference sequence). The CDR3 has 15 residues. CDR3 nucleotide sequence: TGTGCCAGCAGCTCGGTCGGTAGGAACACCGGGGAGCTGTTTTTT. This gives the protein CASSSVGRNTGELFF.

This chain joins TRBV7-9 and TRBJ1-3, with D maybe TRBD1 (5 bases). Trimming pared 5 bases from V and 11 bases from J, leaving 10 bases between. Per germline, CDR1 SEHNR and CDR2 FQNEAQ (reference sequence). CDR3 length: 11 amino acids. CDR3 amino acids: CASSDSDPIYF. The CDR3 DNA sequence: TGTGCCAGCAGCGACAGTGACCCCATATATTTT.

The V and J genes are TRBV5-1 and TRBJ2-1, with 8 bases fitting TRBD1. The V gene's germline CDR1 is SGHRS and CDR2 YFSETQ. V shed 0 bases and J 12 bases; nucleotides not matched to a gene: 5. The CDR3 sequence is 13 residues long. The CDR3: CASSLGDRRAQFF. In DNA form, the CDR3 reads TGCGCCAGCAGCTTGGGGGACAGGCGCGCGCAGTTCTTC.

This clone came up a few times. This chain connects TRBV14 to TRBJ2-1; 10 bases are shared with TRBD2. V dropped 1 base and J dropped 7; count of bases not matched to a gene: 7. Germline loops: CDR1 SGHDN, CDR2 FVKESK. The CDR3 length is 16 residues. CDR3 sequence: CASSQASGRGVNEQFF. The CDR3 coding sequence is TGTGCCAGCAGCCAAGCTAGCGGGAGAGGGGTGAATGAGCAGTTCTTC.

The chain links TRBV5-6 to TRBJ1-2; D is unresolved. V lost 4 bases and J 1 base, leaving 14 bases between the germline ends. Germline V lookup: CDR1 SGHDT, CDR2 YYEEEE. The CDR3 loop spans 15 amino acids. The CDR3 bases are TGTGCCAGCAGCCCGCCACAGTCGTTTAACTATGGCTACACCTTC. Translation: CASSPPQSFNYGYTF.

The chain uses TRBV21-1 and TRBJ1-1; whether TRBD1, the table's D call, matches the DNA was not checked. TRBV21-1 is recorded as a pseudogene. The CDR3 is 13 amino acids. The CDR3 region has the DNA TGTGCCAGCAGCAGGGGCCTTACGGAAGAAGCTTTCTTT. This sequence encodes CASSRGLTEEAFF.

The rearrangement links TRBV12-3 or TRBV12-4 to TRBJ1-2; a weak D match, TRBD1 (6 bases). The CDR3 covers 12 residues. V was clipped by 6 bases and J by 4 bases, with 9 bases between them. CDR3 sequence reads: CASSSRGYGYTF. The CDR3 DNA is TGTGCCAGCAGCTCCAGGGGCTATGGCTACACCTTC.

This clone was detected only once. V gene TRBV14 combines with J gene TRBJ1-6; D might be TRBD1 (5 bases). Germline V lookup: CDR1 SGHDN, CDR2 FVKESK. The V end was cut by 5 bases, the J end by 10 bases, with 15 bases between. The CDR3 covers 14 residues. The chain's CDR3 is CASSSGSWTSPLHF. The CDR3 DNA reads TGTGCCAGCAGCTCCGGGTCCTGGACATCACCCCTCCACTTT.

The V call is TRBV6-1, the J call TRBJ2-1; D call uncertain. Trimming shortened V by 3 bases and J by 8 bases, and 8 bases separated the two germline ends. Looked up from germline, CDR1 is MNHNS and CDR2 is SASEGT. The CDR3 contains 12 residues. CDR3: CASSEYSDEQFF. CDR3 DNA sequence: TGTGCCAGCAGTGAGTACTCGGATGAGCAGTTCTTC.

The CDR3 sequence: CASSFRGNVANYGYTF. In DNA form, the CDR3 reads TGTGCCAGCAGCTTTCGGGGGAACGTAGCTAACTATGGCTACACCTTC. V usage is TRBV11-1 and J usage is TRBJ1-2; tentatively, D is TRBD1 (5 bases). CDR3 length: 16 residues. Germline loops: CDR1 SGHAT, CDR2 FQDESV (reference sequence). V lost 3 bases, J lost 0 bases, and 14 bases lay in between.

The genes are TRBV11-2 and TRBJ2-7; TRBD1 is a possible D gene (5 bases). Trimming left V 0 bases short and J 2 bases short, with 5 bases between. The germline V gene has CDR1 SGHAT and CDR2 FQNNGV. The CDR3 contains 13 residues. The CDR3 is CASSLEGAYEQYF. The CDR3 DNA follows: TGTGCCAGCAGCTTAGAAGGGGCCTACGAGCAGTACTTC.

This chain joins TRBV5-6 and TRBJ1-1; the D is unclear. The germline V gene encodes CDR1 SGHDT and CDR2 YYEEEE. The CDR3 extends over 14 amino acids. V gave up 6 bases and J gave up 4 bases, with 16 bases separating them. The chain's CDR3 is CASNVRLGSTEAFF. CDR3 bases: TGTGCCAGCAACGTGAGACTAGGGAGCACTGAAGCTTTCTTT.

This clone was counted once. The rearrangement uses TRBV14 and TRBJ1-2, with D unclear. Germline values: CDR1 SGHDN, CDR2 FVKESK. This CDR3 region has 14 residues. V lost 0 bases to trimming and J lost 5 bases, with 10 bases between them. As DNA, the CDR3 is TGTGCCAGCAGCCAAGAGGGGAGGTCATATGGCTACACCTTC. Residues: CASSQEGRSYGYTF.